A single sample gave rise to the 26 T cell receptor beta chains below, sequenced in a study of blood T cells in healthy people across ages. For the second PCR, which ran for about 6 to 11 cycles, a sample-barcoded 5' primer and a J-beta primer mix were used. TCRdb re-called the 5' RACE reads through MiXCR, storing one row per CDR3 protein. The table lists around 520,000 distinct CDR3 sequences, about 27% of them singletons. These data also featured in a second study, about T cells of mothers and their children.

Sequenced input: blood. These receptors were collected from a boy younger than 10 in good health.

This clonotype appeared a few times. This chain uses TRBV11-2 with TRBJ1-1, with unresolved D. Germline V gives CDR1 SGHAT, CDR2 FQNNGV. The CDR3 has 16 residues. V was cut by 1 base and J by 1 base, with 13 bases left in between. The CDR3 bases are TGTGCCAGCAGCTTAGTCATGTGGGCGCCGAACACTGAAGCTTTCTTT. This translates into CASSLVMWAPNTEAFF.

The rearrangement links TRBV4-3 to TRBJ2-7, with 10 nucleotides matching TRBD2. This CDR3 contains 20 residues. CDR1 and CDR2 (germline): LGHNA, YSLEER. The V gene end was trimmed by 0 bases and the J gene end by 3 bases; junction bases not matched to a gene: 17. The CDR3 sequence is CASSQDLGLAGDPGDYEQYF. The CDR3 DNA follows: TGCGCCAGCAGCCAAGACCTGGGGCTAGCGGGAGACCCGGGGGACTACGAGCAGTACTTC.

This sequence joins TRBV6-5 and TRBJ1-1, with D perhaps TRBD1 (6 bases). V was pared by 8 bases and J by 3 bases, with 16 bases between. CDR1 and CDR2 (germline): MNHEY, SVGAGI. CDR3 length: 14 residues. CDR3 protein: CASRPGARYTEAFF. The CDR3 DNA follows: TGTGCCAGCCGACCAGGGGCGCGGTACACTGAAGCTTTCTTT.

This clonotype has more than one count but fewer than ten. The rearrangement joins TRBV20-1 to TRBJ1-4; D may be TRBD1 (5 bases). The germline CDR1 and CDR2 sequences are DFQATT and SNEGSKA (reference sequence). The CDR3 totals 15 residues. V was pared by 2 bases and J by 3 bases, with 13 bases between. CDR3 amino acids: CSARNAGLANEKLFF. In nucleotides, the CDR3 is TGCAGTGCTAGAAACGCAGGGTTGGCTAATGAAAAACTGTTTTTT.

This clonotype has a handful of counts. The rearrangement joins TRBV7-9 to TRBJ1-4; 9 positions agree with TRBD1. CDR1 and CDR2 from the germline V gene are SEHNR and FQNEAQ (reference sequence). The CDR3 has 19 amino acids. Unmatched junction bases numbered 10, after V lost 2 bases and J lost 0 bases. The CDR3 spells CASSLWDRAIYATNEKLFF. The DNA of the CDR3 is TGTGCCAGCAGCTTATGGGACAGGGCGATTTACGCAACTAATGAAAAACTGTTTTTT.

The chain is built from TRBV19 and TRBJ1-5; tentative D call: TRBD1 (5 bases). Looked up from germline, CDR1 is LNHDA and CDR2 is SQIVND (reference sequence). This CDR3 region has 17 residues. V was clipped by 5 bases and J by 0 bases, with 17 bases between them. CDR3 protein: CASSYSRDLYSNQPQHF. In nucleotides, the CDR3 is TGTGCCAGTAGTTACAGCAGGGACCTATATAGCAATCAGCCCCAGCATTTT.

This chain uses TRBV29-1 with TRBJ2-1; 9 bases line up with TRBD1. This CDR3 spans 12 amino acids. CDR1 and CDR2 (germline): SQVTM, ANQGSEA. J was trimmed by 7 bases and V by 8 bases; bases with no gene match: 6. CDR3 nucleotides: TGCAGCCTTGGACAGGGGACTAATGAGCAGTTCTTC. It codes for CSLGQGTNEQFF.

The chain joins TRBV20-1 to TRBJ2-5; 7 nucleotides align to TRBD1. The CDR3 spans 12 residues. Trimming cost V 7 bases and J 5 bases; bases outside gene matches: 7. Per germline, CDR1 DFQATT and CDR2 SNEGSKA (reference sequence). This CDR3 is CSGTGAGETQYF. DNA of the CDR3: TGCAGTGGTACAGGGGCCGGGGAGACCCAGTACTTC.

The chain uses TRBV20-1 and TRBJ1-1, with D possibly TRBD1 on 5 matching bases. The CDR3 is 15 residues long. Germline CDR1 is DFQATT and CDR2 is SNEGSKA (reference sequence). DNA of the CDR3: TGCGGTACCCCAGGGAACTGGGTGGGGAACACTGAAGCTTTCTTT. It encodes CGTPGNWVGNTEAFF.

The J gene is TRBJ1-3, the V gene TRBV24-1; D call uncertain. CDR1 KGHDR and CDR2 SFDVKD come from the germline V gene. This CDR3 has 13 amino acids. Trimming left V 6 bases short and J 2 bases short, with 7 bases between. CDR3 residues: CATSSGPGNTIYF. In DNA form, the CDR3 reads TGTGCCACCAGTTCCGGCCCTGGAAACACCATATATTTT.

This chain joins TRBV7-8 and TRBJ2-5; D is unresolved. Germline loops: CDR1 SGHVS, CDR2 FQNEAQ. The CDR3 loop spans 15 amino acids. V lost 8 bases, J lost 4 bases, and 20 bases lay in between. The CDR3 region has the DNA TGTGCCAGCTTGCTTTGGCGGTTCGGCGGAGAGACCCAGTACTTC. It translates to CASLLWRFGGETQYF.

The chain recombines TRBV18 with TRBJ2-4; D gene unclear. CDR1 and CDR2 from the germline V gene are KGHSH and LQKENI. The CDR3 covers 16 residues. With 1 base removed from V and 0 bases from J, the gap between germline ends came to 10 bases. CDR3 residues: CASSPRQALAKNIQYF. CDR3 in DNA: TGTGCCAGCTCACCACGGCAGGCATTAGCCAAAAACATTCAGTACTTC.

This clonotype appeared a few times. The chain carries TRBV9 and TRBJ2-7, with 9 bases fitting TRBD1. Germline CDR1 reads SGDLS; CDR2 reads YYNGEE. The V segment lost 2 bases and the J segment 2 bases; nucleotides outside the gene matches: 5. The CDR3 loop spans 15 amino acids. CDR3 amino acids: CASSVSGTGTYEQYF. CDR3 coding DNA: TGTGCCAGCAGCGTGTCCGGGACAGGGACCTACGAGCAGTACTTC.

This clonotype has only a few counts. The germline gene is not matched at one end of the junction; a read error may be the cause. The chain couples TRBV6-5 to TRBJ1-1; TRBD1 matches 7 bases. The CDR3 totals 15 residues. Germline V lookup: CDR1 MNHEY, CDR2 SVGAGI. The CDR3 here is CAGSRTGDVNTEAFF. CDR3 DNA: TGTGCCGGCAGCCGGACAGGTGACGTGAACACTGAAGCTTTCTTT.

Turning to this clonotype: One junction end disagrees with the germline gene, perhaps due to a read error. The rearrangement links TRBV29-1 to TRBJ2-3; no reliable D call. CDR1 and CDR2 from the germline V gene are SQVTM and ANQGSEA. This CDR3 has 12 amino acids. The CDR3: CSAEAITDTQYF. The CDR3 nucleotides read TGCAGCGCTGAAGCCATCACAGATACGCAGTATTTT.

This clonotype was observed a few times. The rearrangement joins TRBV5-4 to TRBJ2-2; D is undetermined. Between the trimmed V and J ends, which lost 0 bases and 6 bases, there was a span of 9 bases. The CDR3 has 14 residues. Per germline, CDR1 SGHNT and CDR2 YYREEE (reference sequence). In DNA, the CDR3 is TGTGCCAGCAGCTTGGCCAGGTCGGCCGGGGAGCTGTTTTTT. The encoded protein is CASSLARSAGELFF.

Worth noting for this clonotype: At one end, the junction sequence differs from germline, possibly due to a read error. The chain recombines TRBV20-1 with TRBJ1-2; a weak D match, TRBD1 (5 bases). The CDR3 has 11 amino acids. Germline lookup yields CDR1 DFQATT and CDR2 SNEGSKA (reference sequence). For the CDR3, the DNA is TGCAGTGCTACGACAGCCTATGGCTACATCTTC. Translation gives CSATTAYGYIF.

This clonotype has more than one count but fewer than ten. The rearrangement links TRBV6-1 to TRBJ2-3; 9 positions agree with TRBD2. V shed 5 bases and J 5 bases; nucleotides not matched to a gene: 11. The germline V gene has CDR1 MNHNS and CDR2 SASEGT. CDR3 length: 16 amino acids. CDR3 nucleotide sequence: TGTGCCAGCAGTCCGACGGGCGGGGGGGCTGGAGATACGCAGTATTTT. Its protein product is CASSPTGGGAGDTQYF.

Only a few counts were recorded for this clonotype. The chain links TRBV7-2 to TRBJ2-7; 9 nucleotides line up with TRBD2. Germline CDR1 is SGHTA and CDR2 is FQGNSA. The CDR3 is 15 amino acids. V lost 1 base and J lost 3; bases outside the gene matches: 4. The CDR3 here is CASSLDAGGVYEQYF. CDR3 sequence (DNA): TGTGCCAGCAGCTTAGACGCGGGGGGGGTCTACGAGCAGTACTTC.

V usage is TRBV7-2 and J usage is TRBJ2-2; D might be TRBD1 (6 bases). CDR3 length: 14 residues. Germline V gives CDR1 SGHTA, CDR2 FQGNSA. V lost 6 bases and J lost 4, with 12 bases in between. CDR3 residues: CASRRQGSTGELFF. The CDR3 bases are TGTGCCAGCAGGCGTCAGGGGAGCACCGGGGAGCTGTTTTTT.

This clonotype occurred a few times. This chain's CDR3 is CASNPGLSGFEQFF. The CDR3, as DNA: TGTGCCAGCAACCCGGGACTGTCGGGCTTTGAGCAGTTCTTC. The chain employs TRBV12-3 or TRBV12-4 and TRBJ2-1; the D gene is possibly TRBD2 (6 bases). The CDR3 is 14 residues long. V lost 7 bases, J lost 9 bases, and 19 bases lay in between.

V gene TRBV5-1 combines with J gene TRBJ1-5; tentative D call: TRBD1 (5 bases). Deletions cut 0 bases from V and 5 bases from J, with 12 bases between. This CDR3 spans 15 amino acids. CDR1 is SGHRS and CDR2 is YFSETQ in the germline V gene. Here the CDR3 DNA reads TGCGCCAGCAGCTTGGGCCCAGGGTCGTATCAGCCCCAGCATTTT. This encodes CASSLGPGSYQPQHF.

This chain links TRBV7-2 with TRBJ2-5; possible D gene TRBD1, 5 bases. V lost 2 bases and J 5 bases, leaving 15 bases between the germline ends. Germline-derived CDR1 and CDR2 are SGHTA and FQGNSA. This CDR3 spans 15 amino acids. The DNA of the CDR3 is TGTGCCAGCAGCTTAACTTGGGGCACTCGCGAGACCCAGTACTTC. This gives the protein CASSLTWGTRETQYF.

In this sample, this clonotype turned up a few times. J is TRBJ2-2 and V is TRBV2, with 7 positions matching TRBD2. The CDR3 is 15 amino acids. The V and J ends lost 4 bases and 0 bases, in that order; junction bases with no gene match: 2. Germline CDR1 is SNHLY and CDR2 is FYNNEI. The CDR3 DNA reads TGTGCCAGCAGTGGCGGGAGACCGAACACCGGGGAGCTGTTTTTT. This translates into CASSGGRPNTGELFF.

V usage is TRBV4-1 and J usage is TRBJ2-3; 11 bases fit TRBD2. CDR3 size: 17 residues. CDR1 and CDR2 (germline): MGHRA, YSYEKL. Trimming cost V 5 bases and J 5 bases; bases outside gene matches: 12. The CDR3 DNA sequence: TGCGCCAGCAGCAGGGTAGGACTAGCGGGCATGAGAGATACGCAGTATTTT. Its protein product is CASSRVGLAGMRDTQYF.

The sample holds a few counts of this clonotype. The chain links TRBV12-3 or TRBV12-4 to TRBJ2-1; TRBD1 matches 8 bases. V lost 4 bases and J lost 0; bases outside the gene matches: 11. CDR3 length equals 18 residues. CDR3 DNA sequence: TGTGCCAGCAGTTCGCAGACAGGGGCGAGAAGCTCCTACAATGAGCAGTTCTTC. Its translation: CASSSQTGARSSYNEQFF.